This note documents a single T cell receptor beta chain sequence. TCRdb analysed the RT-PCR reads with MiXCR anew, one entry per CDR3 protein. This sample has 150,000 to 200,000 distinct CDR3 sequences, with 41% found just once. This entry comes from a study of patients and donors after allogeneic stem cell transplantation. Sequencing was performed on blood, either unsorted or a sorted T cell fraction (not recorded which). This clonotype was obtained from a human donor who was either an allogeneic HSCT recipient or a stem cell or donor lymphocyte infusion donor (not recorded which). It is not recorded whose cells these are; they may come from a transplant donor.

The CDR3 region is CASSHDRLNTEAFF. CDR3 DNA: TGCGCCAGCAGCCATGACAGATTGAACACTGAAGCTTTCTTT. V and J are TRBV4-1 and TRBJ1-1; possible D gene TRBD1, 5 bases. Germline CDR1 MGHRA, CDR2 YSYEKL. Trimming shortened V by 3 bases and J by 0 bases, and 8 bases separated the two germline ends. The CDR3 is 14 residues long.